This T cell receptor (beta chain) was captured in a study of post-analysis software for immune sequencing data. As for the study in general: Courses of disease covered relapsing-remitting, secondary progressive and progressive-relapsing multiple sclerosis.

General study findings and limits: The study found TRBV5-6, TRBV5-1 and TRBV20-1 among five or six TRBV segments more frequent in patients than controls. F measure showed strong co-clustering of same-batch samples. Controls significantly exceeded multiple sclerosis patients in normalized Chao1 diversity.

The germline V gene has CDR1 ENHRY and CDR2 SYGVKD. Trimming took 4 bases from V and 7 from J, leaving 22 bases between them. This CDR3 is built from 16 residues. A note on this clonotype: Its antigen is not known.

Incorporated into the TCR beta cDNA libraries were unique molecular identifiers, which served to reduce PCR and sequencing biases. Approximately 500,000 cDNA molecules were recovered from an input of roughly 0.85 to 10 million T cells. TCRdb re-derived calls from the PCR reads in MiXCR, one entry per CDR3 protein. The sample records fewer than 850,000 distinct CDR3 sequences, roughly 46% being singletons. This chain joins TRBV10-3 and TRBJ1-1, with a weak D call TRBD1 (6 bases). Sequenced: blood. The sequence was obtained from a girl aged 10 to 17 with multiple sclerosis. The CDR3 region has the DNA TGTGCCATCAGTGCGTCTTCTACAGGGTATGAGGGTGAAGCTTTCTTT. Residues: CAISASSTGYEGEAFF.